Shown below are 28 T cell receptor beta chains from a single sample sequenced in a study of CD8 T cells in ankylosing spondylitis. TCRdb reprocessed the 5' RACE reads with MiXCR, giving one entry per CDR3 protein. Found here are 270,000 or so distinct CDR3 sequences, about 20% of them singletons; the top ten hold 25% to 40%. The sample consisted of blood, either unsorted or a sorted T cell fraction (not recorded which). The receptors come from a male donor with ankylosing spondylitis or in good health (not recorded which).

Written as DNA, the CDR3 is TGTGCCAGCAGCCAAGACATTGAGCCGTCCTACGAGCAGTACTTC. Residues: CASSQDIEPSYEQYF. The chain links TRBV4-2 to TRBJ2-7; D gene ambiguous. This CDR3 has 15 residues. Germline CDR1 is LGHNA and CDR2 is YNFKEQ. Trimming pared 0 bases from V and 1 base from J, leaving 10 bases between.

V and J are TRBV19 and TRBJ2-7; D not certain. Germline CDR1 reads LNHDA; CDR2 reads SQIVND (reference sequence). Trimming removed 3 bases at V and 2 bases at J, with 11 bases between. CDR3 length: 14 amino acids. CDR3 sequence reads: CASSIHLPPYEQYF. CDR3 nucleotide sequence: TGTGCCAGTAGTATTCATCTTCCCCCCTACGAGCAGTACTTC.

This clonotype has more than one count but fewer than ten. The chain combines TRBV5-6 with TRBJ2-1, with D possibly matching TRBD2 (6 bases). The germline V and J ends were trimmed by 3 bases and 14 bases, with 12 bases remaining between them. CDR3 length equals 11 residues. Germline loops: CDR1 SGHDT, CDR2 YYEEEE. Here the CDR3 DNA reads TGTGCCAGCAGCTCGTCGGGGGTGGAGTTCTTC. Its protein is CASSSSGVEFF.

The chain couples TRBV18 to TRBJ2-2; a weak D match, TRBD2 (6 bases). Per germline, CDR1 KGHSH and CDR2 LQKENI. The CDR3 covers 15 residues. Trimming took 1 base from V and 3 from J, leaving 9 bases between them. The CDR3 is CASSPLTRDTGELFF. Here the CDR3 DNA reads TGTGCCAGCTCACCACTGACTAGGGACACCGGGGAGCTGTTTTTT.

This clonotype appeared a few times. The rearrangement links TRBV14 to TRBJ2-7, with 12 bases matching TRBD1. The germline V gene has CDR1 SGHDN and CDR2 FVKESK. This CDR3 region has 15 residues. V lost 1 base, J lost 9 bases, and 7 bases stayed unmatched. The CDR3 sequence is CASSQAGTGGVVQYF. CDR3 DNA sequence: TGTGCCAGCAGCCAAGCCGGGACAGGGGGCGTAGTGCAGTACTTC.

The V gene is TRBV29-1, the J gene TRBJ2-1; 8 bases are a match to TRBD2. The CDR3 length is 16 residues. The junction had 15 bases not matched to a gene; V was cut back by 3 bases and J by 8 bases. Germline CDR1 is SQVTM and CDR2 is ANQGSEA. The CDR3 nucleotides read TGCAGCGTTGAGTGGGGTTTCCGGGAGGGCATTGATGAGCAGTTCTTC. Amino acid sequence: CSVEWGFREGIDEQFF.

This clonotype was found many times. V usage is TRBV4-1 and J usage is TRBJ1-1, with 10 bases that match TRBD1. Unmatched junction bases numbered 9, after V lost 3 bases and J lost 5 bases. The CDR3 consists of 16 residues. In germline, CDR1 is MGHRA, CDR2 YSYEKL. CDR3 nucleotide sequence: TGCGCCAGCAGCCACCGGGGAGGGACAGGGGATACTGAAGCTTTCTTT. This sequence encodes CASSHRGGTGDTEAFF.

V gene TRBV29-1 combines with J gene TRBJ2-1; 7 bases line up with TRBD1. The CDR3 is 13 residues long. Germline trimming cut 4 bases from V and 6 bases from J; bases unmatched to any gene: 6. Germline V gene sequence: CDR1 SQVTM, CDR2 ANQGSEA. In DNA, the CDR3 is TGCAGCGTTGGAGGGGGCGGAGGCAATGAGCAGTTCTTC. Amino acid sequence: CSVGGGGGNEQFF.

V gene TRBV27 combines with J gene TRBJ2-3; D gene unclear. V was cut by 4 bases and J by 5 bases, with 10 bases left in between. The CDR3 length is 13 residues. Germline V CDR1 and CDR2: MNHEY, SMNVEV (reference sequence). The CDR3 DNA sequence: TGTGCCAGCAGTTCTCTTCCCGTAGATACGCAGTATTTT. Its protein product is CASSSLPVDTQYF.

The chain has TRBV7-8 and TRBJ2-3; 10 bases are a match to TRBD2. The germline CDR1 and CDR2 sequences are SGHVS and FQNEAQ. V lost 5 bases, J lost 6 bases, and 11 bases stayed unmatched. CDR3 length: 16 amino acids. This CDR3 reads CASSPTTSGWGDTQYF. The CDR3, as DNA: TGTGCCAGCAGCCCCACGACTAGCGGGTGGGGGGATACGCAGTATTTT.

This clonotype was counted a few times. This chain joins TRBV29-1 and TRBJ1-2; perhaps TRBD1 as D (6 bases). V was cut by 3 bases and J by 5 bases, with 10 bases left in between. CDR3 length: 12 amino acids. The germline gives CDR1 SQVTM, CDR2 ANQGSEA. DNA for the CDR3: TGCAGCGTTGAGGGGGCAGGGTATGGCTACACCTTC. Protein sequence: CSVEGAGYGYTF.

The chain joins TRBV5-1 to TRBJ2-2; no clear D. Trimming left V 4 bases short and J 4 bases short, with 17 bases between. CDR1 SGHRS and CDR2 YFSETQ come from the germline V gene. The CDR3 length is 16 residues. The CDR3 nucleotides are TGCGCCAGCAGCCCGACACCCGGATGGGGCACCGGGGAGCTGTTTTTT. Amino acids: CASSPTPGWGTGELFF.

This clonotype was seen a few times. The V and J genes are TRBV21-1 and TRBJ2-3; no DNA check was done on the table's D call, TRBD2. TRBV21-1 is a documented pseudogene. The CDR3 covers 16 residues. CDR3 sequence reads: CASSKGNSGSTDTQYF. In nucleotides, the CDR3 is TGTGCCAGCAGCAAAGGGAATAGCGGGAGCACAGATACGCAGTATTTT.

There are many counts of this clonotype. This sequence joins TRBV12-3 or TRBV12-4 and TRBJ2-3, with a tentative D call TRBD1 (6 bases). V dropped 6 bases and J dropped 6 bases, with 13 bases sitting between them. CDR3 length: 13 amino acids. CDR3 sequence: CASSPTGPDTQYF. CDR3 sequence (DNA): TGTGCCAGCAGCCCTACAGGGCCGGATACGCAGTATTTT.

This clonotype was observed a handful of times. V and J are TRBV29-1 and TRBJ2-2; D is possibly TRBD2 (6 bases). Trimming stripped 1 base from V and 0 bases from J, with 9 bases between. CDR1 and CDR2 from the germline V gene are SQVTM and ANQGSEA. The CDR3 covers 15 residues. The CDR3 coding sequence is TGCAGCGTTGAAGGAGCTAGCGCGAACACCGGGGAGCTGTTTTTT. The encoded protein is CSVEGASANTGELFF.

This clonotype appeared a few times. The chain employs TRBV10-3 and TRBJ2-3; D is uncertain. This CDR3 comprises 12 residues. Germline V CDR1 and CDR2: ENHRY, SYGVKD. V lost 2 bases to trimming and J lost 5 bases, with 5 bases between them. CDR3 protein: CAISERRDTQYF. In nucleotides, the CDR3 is TGTGCCATCAGTGAGAGGAGAGATACGCAGTATTTT.

This clonotype was detected only a few times. The chain employs TRBV20-1 and TRBJ2-1, with 8 bases aligning to TRBD1. Losses at the gene ends were 0 bases for V and 8 bases for J; bases not matched to a gene: 15. CDR3 length equals 17 residues. The germline gives CDR1 DFQATT, CDR2 SNEGSKA (reference sequence). CDR3 bases: TGCAGTGCTAGAGACCTTCAGCGGACAGGGATGTATGATGAGCAGTTCTTC. Translating gives CSARDLQRTGMYDEQFF.

The chain recombines TRBV10-1 with TRBJ2-3; D is ambiguous. Trimming removed 2 bases from V and 4 bases from J, with 4 bases in between. Germline loops: CDR1 WNHNN, CDR2 SYGVQD (reference sequence). This CDR3 region has 12 residues. The DNA of the CDR3 is TGCGCCAGCAGTGAGGCCGCAGATACGCAGTATTTT. Translated: CASSEAADTQYF.

This clonotype was seen ten or more times. J is TRBJ2-7 and V is TRBV12-3 or TRBV12-4; 9 bases are shared with TRBD2. The CDR3 spans 15 residues. The trim removed 5 bases at V and 3 bases at J, leaving 8 bases unmatched. The CDR3 spells CASSQGTSRGYEQYF. The CDR3 DNA follows: TGTGCCAGCAGTCAGGGGACTAGCCGGGGCTACGAGCAGTACTTC.

V gene TRBV15 combines with J gene TRBJ2-1; the D is unclear. The CDR3 runs to 12 residues. The V and J ends lost 3 bases and 7 bases respectively, with 7 bases between them. The germline V gene encodes CDR1 LNHNV and CDR2 YYDKDF (reference sequence). The DNA of the CDR3 is TGTGCCACCAGCAGTTTAGAGAATGAGCAGTTCTTC. Translation gives CATSSLENEQFF.

The table lists this clonotype with a few counts. The V and J genes are TRBV7-6 and TRBJ2-1; 8 nucleotides align to TRBD2. Germline V gene data show CDR1 as SGHVS and CDR2 as FNYEAQ. The CDR3 is 15 amino acids. V shed 1 base and J 5 bases; nucleotides not matched to a gene: 4. CDR3 nucleotide sequence: TGTGCCAGCAGCTTAGGACCGGGAGGGAACAATGAGCAGTTCTTC. This gives the protein CASSLGPGGNNEQFF.

The V gene is TRBV12-3 or TRBV12-4, the J gene TRBJ1-6; a weak D match, TRBD1 (6 bases). The CDR3 extends over 14 amino acids. V dropped 6 bases and J dropped 11 bases, with 17 bases sitting between them. CDR3 coding DNA: TGTGCCAGCAGCCGCGGGGGGGGCTCGCCACCCCTCCACTTT. Amino acid sequence: CASSRGGGSPPLHF.

The chain links TRBV5-1 to TRBJ2-1, with D tentatively TRBD1 (5 bases). This CDR3 has 16 amino acids. V was trimmed by 0 bases and J by 7 bases, leaving 17 bases between them. CDR1 is SGHRS, CDR2 YFSETQ, per germline. CDR3 loop: CASSLGPRANGNEQFF. For the CDR3, the DNA is TGCGCCAGCAGCTTGGGTCCCAGGGCTAATGGAAATGAGCAGTTCTTC.

The J gene is TRBJ2-1, the V gene TRBV10-3; the D gene is possibly TRBD2 (6 bases). Trimming stripped 5 bases from V and 5 bases from J, with 22 bases between. This CDR3 region has 17 residues. In germline, CDR1 is ENHRY, CDR2 SYGVKD. CDR3 protein: CAISLETLTRKDNEQFF. In DNA, the CDR3 is TGTGCCATCAGTCTTGAGACCTTGACTAGAAAAGACAATGAGCAGTTCTTC.

This clonotype has ten or more counts. The chain joins TRBV12-3 or TRBV12-4 to TRBJ2-3, with a possible D match to TRBD2 (5 bases). This CDR3 spans 14 amino acids. V lost 3 bases and J lost 6, with 13 bases in between. CDR3 amino acids: CASSFGGSGDTQYF. For the CDR3, the DNA is TGTGCCAGCAGTTTTGGCGGGTCTGGGGATACGCAGTATTTT.

There are many counts of this clonotype. This chain connects TRBV6-4 to TRBJ2-3; D perhaps matches TRBD1 (6 bases). The germline gives CDR1 MRHNA, CDR2 SNTAGT. CDR3 length equals 13 residues. Trimming took off 6 bases at V and 2 bases at J, with 9 bases between the two ends. The CDR3 DNA reads TGTGCCAGCAGCCGGACAGACACAGATACGCAGTATTTT. Translation gives CASSRTDTDTQYF.

The chain recombines TRBV12-3 or TRBV12-4 with TRBJ2-1; D gene ambiguous. The CDR3 is made up of 12 amino acids. Trimming removed 3 bases from V and 7 bases from J, with 7 bases in between. This CDR3 is CASSFSDNEQFF. The CDR3 DNA sequence: TGTGCCAGCAGTTTTTCAGATAATGAGCAGTTCTTC.

This clonotype was detected a few times. The chain carries TRBV21-1 and TRBJ2-5. TRBV21-1 is given as a pseudogene. The CDR3 totals 14 residues. CDR3 sequence reads: CASISWLYQETQYF. CDR3 DNA: TGTGCCAGCATCAGCTGGTTGTACCAAGAGACCCAGTACTTC.